This T cell receptor beta chain came from a study of blood T cell repertoires in COVID-19. Germline CDR1 is SGHTA and CDR2 is FQGNSA. After removal of 1 base from V and 1 base from J, the junction contained 8 bases not matched to a gene. The CDR3 length is 17 residues. Produced via immunoSEQ multiplex PCR; TCRdb's table is partial and in-frame only. The data hold 250,000 to 350,000 clones, with approximately 90% observed a single time. The rearrangement joins TRBV7-2 to TRBJ1-2, with TRBD1 matching 8 bases. The sequence came from a woman aged 40 to 50 who had recovered from COVID-19. Sequencing input: PBMCs or T cells enriched from blood (not recorded which). The CDR3 region has the DNA TGTGCCAGCAGCTTAGGTGGCAGGGGGCGGGGTAACTATGGCTACACCTTC. This encodes CASSLGGRGRGNYGYTF.